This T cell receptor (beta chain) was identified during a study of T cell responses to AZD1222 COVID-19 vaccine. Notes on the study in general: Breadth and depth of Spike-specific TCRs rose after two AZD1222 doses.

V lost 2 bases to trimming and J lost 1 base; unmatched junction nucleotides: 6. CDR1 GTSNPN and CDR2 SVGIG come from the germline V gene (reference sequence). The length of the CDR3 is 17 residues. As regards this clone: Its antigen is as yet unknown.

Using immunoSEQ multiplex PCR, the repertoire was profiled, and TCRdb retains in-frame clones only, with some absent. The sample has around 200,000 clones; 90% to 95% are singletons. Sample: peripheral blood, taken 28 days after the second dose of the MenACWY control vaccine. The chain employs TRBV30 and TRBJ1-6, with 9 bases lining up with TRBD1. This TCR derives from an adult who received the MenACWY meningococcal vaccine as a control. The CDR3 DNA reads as TGTGCCTGGAGTAGGGCCGGGACAGGGTCCTATAATTCACCCCTCCACTTT. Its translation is CAWSRAGTGSYNSPLHF.